These T cell receptor beta chains were read from a single sample in a study of cytomegalovirus exposure and HLA in healthy donors. The table came from immunoSEQ multiplex PCR; TCRdb's copy has only in-frame clones and leaves some out. Of a few hundred thousand clones in the sample, 80% to 85% were seen once. The source material was PBMCs. The receptors here all came from an older woman in good health and CMV-seropositive. The CDR3 runs from the conserved cysteine through the conserved F or W. Fields, in order: V gene, clone size, D gene, J gene, CDR3 protein, CDR3 DNA. D genes are given only for firm matches. The size entry is marked missing in some rows and otherwise reads once, few, many or a size class.

v_gene: TRBV14
abundance: .
d_gene: TRBD2
j_gene: TRBJ2-1
CDR3aa: CASSPGTSGWAEQFF
CDR3nt: TGTGCCAGCAGCCCAGGGACTAGCGGTTGGGCTGAGCAGTTCTTC

v_gene: TRBV19
abundance: .
d_gene: .
j_gene: TRBJ2-5
CDR3aa: CASSISQGETQYF
CDR3nt: TGTGCCAGTAGTATTTCGCAGGGGGAGACCCAGTACTTC

v_gene: TRBV23-1
abundance: .
d_gene: TRBD2
j_gene: TRBJ2-2
CDR3aa: CASSRFGRDPGELFF
CDR3nt: TGCGCCAGCAGTCGATTCGGGAGGGACCCCGGGGAGCTGTTTTTT

v_gene: TRBV10-3
abundance: .
d_gene: .
j_gene: TRBJ2-3
CDR3aa: CAIQEGDTTDTQYF
CDR3nt: TGTGCCATCCAAGAGGGGGACACCACAGATACGCAGTATTTT

v_gene: TRBV6-1
abundance: .
d_gene: .
j_gene: TRBJ1-5
CDR3aa: CASSDSINQPQHF
CDR3nt: TGTGCCAGCAGTGATAGCATTAATCAGCCCCAGCATTTT

v_gene: TRBV4-1
abundance: .
d_gene: .
j_gene: TRBJ2-1
CDR3aa: CASSQVGEGFHEQFF
CDR3nt: TGCGCCAGCAGCCAAGTAGGTGAGGGCTTCCATGAGCAGTTCTTC

v_gene: TRBV5-5
abundance: .
d_gene: .
j_gene: TRBJ2-7
CDR3aa: CASSLGAEQYF
CDR3nt: TGTGCCAGCAGCTTGGGAGCCGAGCAGTACTTC

v_gene: TRBV5-1
abundance: .
d_gene: .
j_gene: TRBJ1-5
CDR3aa: CATPEKSGEWTHQPQHF
CDR3nt: TGCGCCACCCCCGAGAAATCAGGGGAATGGACTCATCAGCCCCAGCATTTT

v_gene: TRBV27
abundance: .
d_gene: .
j_gene: TRBJ1-1
CDR3aa: CASRNSEIAEAFF
CDR3nt: TGTGCCAGCAGGAACAGTGAAATCGCTGAAGCTTTCTTT

v_gene: TRBV2
abundance: .
d_gene: .
j_gene: TRBJ1-5
CDR3aa: CASSDQGLGQPQHF
CDR3nt: TGTGCCAGCAGTGACCAGGGCCTGGGTCAGCCCCAGCATTTT

v_gene: TRBV7-2
abundance: .
d_gene: .
j_gene: TRBJ1-4
CDR3aa: CASSRAQGRGNEKLFF
CDR3nt: TGTGCCAGCAGCCGTGCCCAGGGGCGAGGCAATGAAAAACTGTTTTTT

v_gene: TRBV6-1
abundance: .
d_gene: .
j_gene: TRBJ1-4
CDR3aa: CASSEGSLGEKLFF
CDR3nt: TGTGCCAGCAGTGAGGGCAGTTTGGGTGAAAAACTGTTTTTT

v_gene: TRBV9
abundance: .
d_gene: .
j_gene: TRBJ2-3
CDR3aa: CASSPRAGNPTDTQYF
CDR3nt: TGTGCCAGCAGCCCCCGTGCGGGGAACCCCACAGATACGCAGTATTTT

v_gene: TRBV15
abundance: .
d_gene: TRBD1
j_gene: TRBJ2-4
CDR3aa: CATSRDRQNIQYF
CDR3nt: TGTGCCACCAGCCGGGACAGGCAAAACATTCAGTACTTC

v_gene: TRBV7-7
abundance: .
d_gene: .
j_gene: TRBJ2-7
CDR3aa: CASSLRASVESEQYF
CDR3nt: TGTGCCAGCAGCTTAAGGGCTAGCGTTGAGTCCGAGCAGTACTTC

v_gene: TRBV30
abundance: .
d_gene: TRBD1
j_gene: TRBJ2-3
CDR3aa: CAWSVKTGTGTDTQYF
CDR3nt: TGTGCCTGGAGTGTAAAGACAGGGACGGGGACAGATACGCAGTATTTT

v_gene: TRBV2
abundance: .
d_gene: TRBD1
j_gene: TRBJ2-7
CDR3aa: CASSGPHRDSYSYEQYF
CDR3nt: TGTGCCAGCAGTGGGCCCCACCGGGACAGTTACTCCTACGAGCAGTACTTC

v_gene: TRBV6-1
abundance: .
d_gene: TRBD1
j_gene: TRBJ1-5
CDR3aa: CASSDLGQGFGQPQHF
CDR3nt: TGTGCCAGCAGTGATTTGGGACAGGGGTTCGGGCAGCCCCAGCATTTT

v_gene: TRBV7-8
abundance: .
d_gene: TRBD2
j_gene: TRBJ2-3
CDR3aa: CASSDGLAGDSDTQYF
CDR3nt: TGTGCCAGCAGCGATGGACTAGCGGGAGATTCGGATACGCAGTATTTT

v_gene: TRBV7-9
abundance: few
d_gene: .
j_gene: TRBJ2-2
CDR3aa: CASNAQALNTGELFF
CDR3nt: TGTGCCAGCAACGCCCAAGCCCTAAACACCGGGGAGCTGTTTTTT

v_gene: TRBV9
abundance: .
d_gene: TRBD1
j_gene: TRBJ2-3
CDR3aa: CASSNRPGQGGDTQYF
CDR3nt: TGTGCCAGCAGCAACCGTCCGGGACAGGGGGGAGATACGCAGTATTTT

v_gene: TRBV7-2
abundance: .
d_gene: .
j_gene: TRBJ1-4
CDR3aa: CASSLRRGGEKLFF
CDR3nt: TGTGCCAGCAGCTTACGACGGGGGGGAGAAAAACTGTTTTTT

v_gene: TRBV7-9
abundance: .
d_gene: TRBD1
j_gene: TRBJ1-2
CDR3aa: CASSTGALVYGYTF
CDR3nt: TGTGCCAGCAGCACAGGGGCTCTGGTCTATGGCTACACCTTC

v_gene: TRBV14
abundance: .
d_gene: .
j_gene: TRBJ1-4
CDR3aa: CASSHLVATNEKLFF
CDR3nt: TGTGCCAGCAGCCACCTAGTTGCAACTAATGAAAAACTGTTTTTT

v_gene: TRBV29-1
abundance: once
d_gene: TRBD1
j_gene: TRBJ1-1
CDR3aa: CSVQTGTGRTEAFF
CDR3nt: TGCAGCGTACAAACAGGGACAGGTAGGACTGAAGCTTTCTTT

v_gene: TRBV29-1
abundance: .
d_gene: TRBD1
j_gene: TRBJ1-1
CDR3aa: CSGNRGNTEAFF
CDR3nt: TGCAGCGGGAACAGGGGGAACACTGAAGCTTTCTTT

v_gene: TRBV4-1
abundance: .
d_gene: .
j_gene: TRBJ2-3
CDR3aa: CASSRFGGRAFSTDTQYF
CDR3nt: TGCGCCAGCAGCCGTTTCGGGGGACGCGCCTTTAGCACAGATACGCAGTATTTT

v_gene: TRBV30
abundance: .
d_gene: .
j_gene: TRBJ1-3
CDR3aa: CAWSGQVAGNTIYF
CDR3nt: TGTGCCTGGAGTGGACAGGTGGCTGGAAACACCATATATTTT

v_gene: TRBV4-1
abundance: .
d_gene: TRBD1
j_gene: TRBJ2-1
CDR3aa: CASSTRQGTYNEQFF
CDR3nt: TGCGCCAGCAGCACTCGACAGGGGACCTACAATGAGCAGTTCTTC

v_gene: TRBV13
abundance: .
d_gene: TRBD1
j_gene: TRBJ2-1
CDR3aa: CASSLAQGARYNEQFF
CDR3nt: TGTGCCAGCAGCTTAGCGCAGGGGGCTAGGTACAATGAGCAGTTCTTC

v_gene: TRBV18
abundance: .
d_gene: TRBD2
j_gene: TRBJ2-2
CDR3aa: CASSPSRLAKNTGELFF
CDR3nt: TGTGCCAGCTCACCAAGTCGACTAGCGAAAAACACCGGGGAGCTGTTTTTT

v_gene: TRBV29-1
abundance: .
d_gene: .
j_gene: TRBJ2-3
CDR3aa: CSVGRQTSTDTQYF
CDR3nt: TGCAGCGTTGGGAGACAGACTAGCACAGATACGCAGTATTTT

v_gene: TRBV25-1
abundance: .
d_gene: TRBD1
j_gene: TRBJ1-1
CDR3aa: CASSEWGQGHTEAFF
CDR3nt: TGTGCCAGCAGTGAATGGGGACAGGGACACACTGAAGCTTTCTTT

v_gene: TRBV11-2
abundance: once
d_gene: TRBD1
j_gene: TRBJ2-2
CDR3aa: CASRRPGTGAGELFF
CDR3nt: TGTGCCAGCAGACGTCCCGGGACAGGGGCCGGGGAGCTGTTTTTT

v_gene: TRBV5-1
abundance: .
d_gene: TRBD2
j_gene: TRBJ2-1
CDR3aa: CASSQWRPSSGSYNEQFF
CDR3nt: TGCGCCAGCAGCCAATGGAGGCCCTCTAGCGGGAGCTACAATGAGCAGTTCTTC

v_gene: TRBV5-1
abundance: .
d_gene: TRBD1
j_gene: TRBJ2-7
CDR3aa: CASSRGQGAYEQYF
CDR3nt: TGCGCCAGCAGCAGAGGACAGGGGGCCTACGAGCAGTACTTC

v_gene: TRBV5-5
abundance: .
d_gene: .
j_gene: TRBJ2-7
CDR3aa: CASSQLVSYEQYF
CDR3nt: TGTGCCAGCAGCCAATTAGTTTCCTACGAGCAGTACTTC

v_gene: TRBV29-1
abundance: .
d_gene: .
j_gene: TRBJ1-1
CDR3aa: CSAQTGANTEAFF
CDR3nt: TGCAGCGCCCAGACAGGAGCGAACACTGAAGCTTTCTTT

v_gene: TRBV7-9
abundance: .
d_gene: .
j_gene: TRBJ2-3
CDR3aa: CASSLTEARTDTQYF
CDR3nt: TGTGCCAGCAGCCTCACGGAGGCTCGGACAGATACGCAGTATTTT

v_gene: TRBV4-2
abundance: .
d_gene: TRBD1
j_gene: TRBJ1-3
CDR3aa: CASSQDPRAGGGYTIYF
CDR3nt: TGTGCCAGCAGCCAAGATCCCCGGGCAGGGGGCGGATACACCATATATTTT

v_gene: TRBV29-1
abundance: once
d_gene: TRBD1
j_gene: TRBJ1-5
CDR3aa: CSVETGYQPQHF
CDR3nt: TGCAGCGTCGAGACAGGGTATCAGCCCCAGCATTTT

v_gene: TRBV9
abundance: .
d_gene: .
j_gene: TRBJ1-5
CDR3aa: CASSVRREDQPQHF
CDR3nt: TGTGCCAGCAGCGTACGACGCGAGGATCAGCCCCAGCATTTT

v_gene: TRBV5-1
abundance: .
d_gene: .
j_gene: TRBJ2-3
CDR3aa: CASSFGGPTDTQYF
CDR3nt: TGCGCCAGCAGCTTCGGTGGTCCCACAGATACGCAGTATTTT

v_gene: TRBV6-5
abundance: .
d_gene: TRBD1
j_gene: TRBJ1-2
CDR3aa: CASYYRGDGYTF
CDR3nt: TGTGCCAGCTATTACAGGGGGGATGGCTACACCTTC

v_gene: TRBV4-1
abundance: .
d_gene: TRBD1
j_gene: TRBJ2-7
CDR3aa: CASSFGQGREGEQYF
CDR3nt: TGCGCCAGCAGCTTCGGACAGGGGCGTGAGGGCGAGCAGTACTTC

v_gene: TRBV28
abundance: .
d_gene: .
j_gene: TRBJ1-1
CDR3aa: CASSATEKAFF
CDR3nt: TGTGCCAGCAGTGCAACCGAGAAAGCTTTCTTT

v_gene: TRBV29-1
abundance: .
d_gene: .
j_gene: TRBJ2-3
CDR3aa: CSVDHTDTQYF
CDR3nt: TGCAGCGTTGACCACACAGATACGCAGTATTTT

v_gene: TRBV27
abundance: .
d_gene: .
j_gene: TRBJ2-5
CDR3aa: CASSRGKTQYF
CDR3nt: TGTGCCAGCAGTCGAGGAAAGACCCAGTACTTC

v_gene: TRBV6-1
abundance: .
d_gene: TRBD2
j_gene: TRBJ2-5
CDR3aa: CASRSGARETQYF
CDR3nt: TGTGCCAGCCGTAGCGGGGCGAGAGAGACCCAGTACTTC

v_gene: TRBV27
abundance: .
d_gene: TRBD1
j_gene: TRBJ2-6
CDR3aa: CASSIDRAGANVLTF
CDR3nt: TGTGCCAGCAGCATTGACAGGGCTGGGGCCAACGTCCTGACTTTC